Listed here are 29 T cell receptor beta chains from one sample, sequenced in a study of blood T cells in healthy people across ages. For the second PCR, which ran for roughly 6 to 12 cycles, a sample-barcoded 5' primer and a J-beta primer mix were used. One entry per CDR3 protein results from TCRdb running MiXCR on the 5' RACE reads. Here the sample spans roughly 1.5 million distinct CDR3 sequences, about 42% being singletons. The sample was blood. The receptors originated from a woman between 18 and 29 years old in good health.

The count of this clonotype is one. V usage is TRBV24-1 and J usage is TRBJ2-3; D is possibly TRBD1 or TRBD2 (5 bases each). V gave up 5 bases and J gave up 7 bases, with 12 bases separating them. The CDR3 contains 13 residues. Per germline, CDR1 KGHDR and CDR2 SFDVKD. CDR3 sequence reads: CATSASGSHTQYF. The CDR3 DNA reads TGTGCCACCAGTGCTTCAGGGAGCCATACGCAGTATTTT.

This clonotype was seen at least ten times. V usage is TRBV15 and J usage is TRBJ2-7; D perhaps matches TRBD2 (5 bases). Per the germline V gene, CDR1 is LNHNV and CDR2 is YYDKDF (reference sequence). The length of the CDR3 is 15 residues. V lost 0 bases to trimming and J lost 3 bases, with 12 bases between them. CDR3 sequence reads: CATSRDKRSGYEQYF. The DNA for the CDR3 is TGTGCCACCAGCAGAGATAAAAGGAGCGGCTACGAGCAGTACTTC.

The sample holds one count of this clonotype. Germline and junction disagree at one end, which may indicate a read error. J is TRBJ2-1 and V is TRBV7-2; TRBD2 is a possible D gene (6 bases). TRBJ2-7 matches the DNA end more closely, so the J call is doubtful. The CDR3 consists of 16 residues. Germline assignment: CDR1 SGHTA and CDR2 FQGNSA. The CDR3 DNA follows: TGTGCCAGCAACTTAGGGACTCTGAGCTCCTACAATGAGCAGTACTTC. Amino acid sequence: CASNLGTLSSYNEQYF.

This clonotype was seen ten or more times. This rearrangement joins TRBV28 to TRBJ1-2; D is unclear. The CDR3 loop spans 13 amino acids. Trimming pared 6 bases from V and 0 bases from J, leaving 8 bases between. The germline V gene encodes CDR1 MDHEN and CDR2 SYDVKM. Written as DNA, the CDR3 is TGTGCCAGCAGGGAAACAGCTAACTATGGCTACACCTTC. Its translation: CASRETANYGYTF.

CDR3 sequence reads: CAISLGRDRAYEQYF. The DNA of the CDR3 is TGTGCCATCAGTTTGGGCCGGGACAGGGCCTACGAGCAGTACTTC. The gene calls are TRBV10-3 and TRBJ2-7, with 9 bases matching TRBD1. The V gene's germline CDR1 is ENHRY and CDR2 SYGVKD. Trimming cost V 5 bases and J 2 bases; bases outside gene matches: 7. The CDR3 has 15 amino acids.

CDR3 sequence (DNA): TGTGCCAGCAGTGTGACTAGCGCCCAAGAGACCCAGTACTTC. Its translation: CASSVTSAQETQYF. The gene calls are TRBV28 and TRBJ2-5; 8 bases agree with TRBD2. Germline V gene sequence: CDR1 MDHEN, CDR2 SYDVKM. The CDR3 runs 14 residues. The V gene end was trimmed by 5 bases and the J gene end by 1 base; junction bases not matched to a gene: 3.

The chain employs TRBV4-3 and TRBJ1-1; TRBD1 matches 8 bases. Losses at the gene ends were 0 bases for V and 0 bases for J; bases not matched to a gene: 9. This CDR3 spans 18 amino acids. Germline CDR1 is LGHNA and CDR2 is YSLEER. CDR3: CASSQDWGQAKLNTEAFF. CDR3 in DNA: TGCGCCAGCAGCCAAGACTGGGGACAGGCCAAGTTGAACACTGAAGCTTTCTTT.

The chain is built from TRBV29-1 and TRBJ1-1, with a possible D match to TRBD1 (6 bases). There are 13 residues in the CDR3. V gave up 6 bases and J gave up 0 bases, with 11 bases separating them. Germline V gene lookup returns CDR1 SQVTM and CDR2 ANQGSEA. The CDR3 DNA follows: TGCAGCGTCAGGGGAATACTGAACACTGAAGCTTTCTTT. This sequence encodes CSVRGILNTEAFF.

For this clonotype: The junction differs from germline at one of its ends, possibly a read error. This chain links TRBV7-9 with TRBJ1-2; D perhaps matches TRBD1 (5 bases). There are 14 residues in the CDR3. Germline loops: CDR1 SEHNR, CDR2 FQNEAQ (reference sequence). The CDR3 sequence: CANSLGERNYGYTF. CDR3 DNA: TGTGCCAACAGCTTAGGGGAGCGTAACTATGGCTACACCTTC.

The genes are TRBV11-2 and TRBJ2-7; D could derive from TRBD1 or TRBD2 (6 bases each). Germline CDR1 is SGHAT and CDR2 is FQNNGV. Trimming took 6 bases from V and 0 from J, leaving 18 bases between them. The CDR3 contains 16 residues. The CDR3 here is CASREGYGGGSYEQYF. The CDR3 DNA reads TGTGCCAGCAGAGAGGGGTACGGAGGGGGCTCCTACGAGCAGTACTTC.

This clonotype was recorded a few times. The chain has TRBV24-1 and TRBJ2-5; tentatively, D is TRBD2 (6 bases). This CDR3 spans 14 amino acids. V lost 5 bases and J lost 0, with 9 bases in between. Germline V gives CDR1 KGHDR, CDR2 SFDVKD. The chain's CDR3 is CATSAGSYQETQYF. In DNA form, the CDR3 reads TGTGCCACCAGTGCCGGGAGTTACCAAGAGACCCAGTACTTC.

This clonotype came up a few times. CDR3 sequence: CASSYSIAGIYEQYF. As DNA, the CDR3 is TGTGCCAGCAGTTACTCGATAGCGGGTATCTACGAGCAGTACTTC. V usage is TRBV6-5 and J usage is TRBJ2-7; TRBD2 aligns across 7 bases. Germline-derived CDR1 and CDR2 are MNHEY and SVGAGI. The length of the CDR3 is 15 residues. With 0 bases clipped from V and 3 bases from J, the junction kept 5 bases outside the gene matches.

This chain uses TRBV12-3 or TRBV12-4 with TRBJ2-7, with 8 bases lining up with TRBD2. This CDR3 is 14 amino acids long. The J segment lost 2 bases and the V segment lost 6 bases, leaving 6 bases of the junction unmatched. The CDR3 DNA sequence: TGTGCCAGCAGACCTCGAGCGGGAGCCTACGAGCAGTACTTC. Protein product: CASRPRAGAYEQYF.

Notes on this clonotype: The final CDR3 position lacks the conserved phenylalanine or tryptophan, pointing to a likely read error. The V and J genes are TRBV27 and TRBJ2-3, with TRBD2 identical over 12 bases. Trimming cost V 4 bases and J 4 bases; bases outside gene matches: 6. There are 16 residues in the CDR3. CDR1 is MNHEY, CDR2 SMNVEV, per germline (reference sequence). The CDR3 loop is CASSSRLAGAPDTQYL. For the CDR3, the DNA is TGTGCCAGCAGTTCCAGACTAGCGGGAGCCCCAGATACGCAGTATTTA.

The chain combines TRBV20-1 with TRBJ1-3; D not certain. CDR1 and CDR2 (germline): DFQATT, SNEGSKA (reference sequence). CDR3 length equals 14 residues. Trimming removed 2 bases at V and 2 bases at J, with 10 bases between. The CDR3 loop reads CSARQNRAGNTIYF. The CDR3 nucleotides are TGCAGTGCTAGACAGAATAGGGCTGGAAACACCATATATTTT.

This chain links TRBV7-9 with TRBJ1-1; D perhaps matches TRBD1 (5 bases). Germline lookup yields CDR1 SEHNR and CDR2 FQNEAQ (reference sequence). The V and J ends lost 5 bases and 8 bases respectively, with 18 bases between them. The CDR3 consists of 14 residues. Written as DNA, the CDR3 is TGTGCCAGCAGCCGTCGGGTCGACAGTCCCGAAGCTTTCTTT. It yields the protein CASSRRVDSPEAFF.

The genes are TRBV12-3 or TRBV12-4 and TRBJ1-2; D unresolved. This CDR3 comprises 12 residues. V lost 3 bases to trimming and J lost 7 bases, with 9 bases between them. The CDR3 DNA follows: TGTGCCAGCAGTTTTCTCCTGGTTGGCTACACCTTC. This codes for CASSFLLVGYTF.

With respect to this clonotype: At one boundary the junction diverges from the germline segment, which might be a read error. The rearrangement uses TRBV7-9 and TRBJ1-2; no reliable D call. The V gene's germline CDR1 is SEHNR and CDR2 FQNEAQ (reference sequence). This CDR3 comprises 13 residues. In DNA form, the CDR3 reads TGTTCCAGCAGCTTACATGGAAACTATGGCTACACCTTC. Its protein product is CSSSLHGNYGYTF.

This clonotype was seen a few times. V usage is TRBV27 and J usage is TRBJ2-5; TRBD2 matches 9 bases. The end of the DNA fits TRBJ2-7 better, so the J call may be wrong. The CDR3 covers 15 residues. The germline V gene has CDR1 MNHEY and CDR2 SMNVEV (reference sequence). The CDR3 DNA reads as TGTGCCAGCAGTTCCTTAGCGGGAGTTATCCACGAGCAGTACTTC. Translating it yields CASSSLAGVIHEQYF.

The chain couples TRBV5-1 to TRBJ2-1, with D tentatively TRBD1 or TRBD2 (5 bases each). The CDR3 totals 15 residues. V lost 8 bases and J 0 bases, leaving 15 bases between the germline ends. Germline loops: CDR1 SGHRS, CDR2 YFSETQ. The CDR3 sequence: CASSGTWSSYNEQFF. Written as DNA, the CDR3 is TGCGCCAGTTCCGGGACCTGGAGCTCCTACAATGAGCAGTTCTTC. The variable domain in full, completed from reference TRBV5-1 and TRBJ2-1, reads KAGVTQTPRYLIKTRGQQVTLSCSPISGHRSVSWYQQTPGQGLQFLFEYFSETQRNKGNFPGRFSGRQFSNSRSEMNVSTLELGDSALYLCASSGTWSSYNEQFFGPGTRLTVL.

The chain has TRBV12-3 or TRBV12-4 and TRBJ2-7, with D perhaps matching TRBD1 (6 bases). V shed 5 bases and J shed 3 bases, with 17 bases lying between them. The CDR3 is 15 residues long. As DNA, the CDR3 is TGTGCCAGCAGTCACCCACAGGGTCTCGTCTACGAGCAGTACTTC. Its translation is CASSHPQGLVYEQYF.

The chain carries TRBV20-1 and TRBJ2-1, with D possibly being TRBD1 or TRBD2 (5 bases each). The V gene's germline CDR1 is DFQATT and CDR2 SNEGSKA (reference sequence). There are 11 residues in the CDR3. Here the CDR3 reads CRLLGVNEQFF. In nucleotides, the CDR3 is TGCAGGCTTTTGGGGGTGAATGAGCAGTTCTTC.

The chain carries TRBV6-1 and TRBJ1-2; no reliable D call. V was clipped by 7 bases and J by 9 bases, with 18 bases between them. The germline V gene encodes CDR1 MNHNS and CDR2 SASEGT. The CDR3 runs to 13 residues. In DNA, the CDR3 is TGTGCCAGCACCCCAAAAGGGTATAGGAGCTACACCTTC. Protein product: CASTPKGYRSYTF.

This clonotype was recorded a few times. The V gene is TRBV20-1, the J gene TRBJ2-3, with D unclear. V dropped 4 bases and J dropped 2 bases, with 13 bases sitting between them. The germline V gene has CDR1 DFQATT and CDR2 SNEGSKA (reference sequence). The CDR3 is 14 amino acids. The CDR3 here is CSAIKRTITDTQYF. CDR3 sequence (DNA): TGCAGTGCTATTAAAAGGACCATCACAGATACGCAGTATTTT.

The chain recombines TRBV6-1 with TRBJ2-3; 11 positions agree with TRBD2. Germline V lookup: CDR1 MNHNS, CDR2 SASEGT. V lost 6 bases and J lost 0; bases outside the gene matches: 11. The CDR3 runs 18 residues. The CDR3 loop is CASSHPPLAGGSTDTQYF. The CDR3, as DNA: TGTGCCAGCAGCCATCCCCCTCTAGCGGGGGGCAGCACAGATACGCAGTATTTT.

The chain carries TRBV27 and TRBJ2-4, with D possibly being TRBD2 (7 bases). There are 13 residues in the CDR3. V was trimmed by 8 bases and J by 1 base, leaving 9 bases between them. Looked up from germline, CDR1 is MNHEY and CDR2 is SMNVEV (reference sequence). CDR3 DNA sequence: TGTGCCAGCCGGGGGGCGGCCAAAAACATTCAGTACTTC. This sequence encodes CASRGAAKNIQYF.

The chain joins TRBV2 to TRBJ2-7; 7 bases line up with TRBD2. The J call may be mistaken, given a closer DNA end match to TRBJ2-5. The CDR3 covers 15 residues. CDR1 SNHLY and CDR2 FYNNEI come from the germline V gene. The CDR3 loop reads CASSEAWGGTETQYF. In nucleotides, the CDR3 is TGTGCCAGCAGTGAAGCTTGGGGGGGAACGGAGACCCAGTACTTC.

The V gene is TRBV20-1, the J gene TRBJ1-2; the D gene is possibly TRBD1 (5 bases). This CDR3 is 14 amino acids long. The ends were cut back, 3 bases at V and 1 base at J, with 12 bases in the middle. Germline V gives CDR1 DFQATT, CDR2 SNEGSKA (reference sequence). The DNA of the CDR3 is TGCAGTGCTAGTAAGGGGATGGGTAACTATGGCTACACCTTC. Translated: CSASKGMGNYGYTF.

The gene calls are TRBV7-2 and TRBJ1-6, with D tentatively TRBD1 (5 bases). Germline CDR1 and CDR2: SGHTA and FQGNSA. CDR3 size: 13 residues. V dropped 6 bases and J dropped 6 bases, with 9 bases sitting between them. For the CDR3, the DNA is TGTGCCAGCAGAGCAGGGTTTAATTCACCCCTCCACTTT. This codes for CASRAGFNSPLHF.